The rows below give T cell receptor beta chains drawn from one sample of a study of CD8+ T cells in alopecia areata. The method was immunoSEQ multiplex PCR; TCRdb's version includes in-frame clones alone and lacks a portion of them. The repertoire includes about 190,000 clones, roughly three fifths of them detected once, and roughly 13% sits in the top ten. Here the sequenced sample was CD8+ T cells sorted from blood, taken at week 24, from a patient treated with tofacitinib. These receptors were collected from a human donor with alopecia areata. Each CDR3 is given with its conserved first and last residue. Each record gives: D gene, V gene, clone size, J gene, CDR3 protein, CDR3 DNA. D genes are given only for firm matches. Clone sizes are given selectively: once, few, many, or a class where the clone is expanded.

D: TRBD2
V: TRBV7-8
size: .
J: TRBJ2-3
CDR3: CASTTGLAGTTPTDTQYF
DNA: TGTGCCAGCACCACGGGACTAGCGGGGACAACCCCCACAGATACGCAGTATTTT

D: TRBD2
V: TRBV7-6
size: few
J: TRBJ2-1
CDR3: CASSSDGLVTYNEQFF
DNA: TGTGCCAGCAGCTCCGATGGACTAGTAACCTACAATGAGCAGTTCTTC

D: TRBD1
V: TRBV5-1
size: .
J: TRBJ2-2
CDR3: CASSFGGQGAIGELFF
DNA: TGCGCCAGCAGCTTTGGAGGACAGGGGGCGATCGGGGAGCTGTTTTTT

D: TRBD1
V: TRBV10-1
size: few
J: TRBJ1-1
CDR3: CASSPMTGENTEAFF
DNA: TGCGCCAGCAGTCCTATGACAGGGGAGAACACTGAAGCTTTCTTT

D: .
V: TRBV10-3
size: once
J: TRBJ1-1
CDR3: CAISDQGKGGGMNTEAFF
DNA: TGTGCCATCAGTGATCAGGGGAAGGGCGGGGGCATGAACACTGAAGCTTTCTTT

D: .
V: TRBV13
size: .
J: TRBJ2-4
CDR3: CASSPPGTLAKNIQYF
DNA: TGTGCCAGCAGCCCCCCGGGGACTCTAGCCAAAAACATTCAGTACTTC

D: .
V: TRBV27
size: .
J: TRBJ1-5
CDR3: CASSGWGQPQHF
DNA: TGTGCCAGCAGCGGATGGGGGCAGCCCCAGCATTTT

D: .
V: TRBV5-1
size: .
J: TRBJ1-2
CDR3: CASFYGYTF
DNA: TGCGCCAGCTTCTATGGCTACACCTTC

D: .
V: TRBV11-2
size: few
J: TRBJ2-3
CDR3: CASSSYSTDTQYF
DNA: TGTGCCAGCAGCTCCTATTCCACAGATACGCAGTATTTT

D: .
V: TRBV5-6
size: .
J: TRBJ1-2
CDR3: CASSTRADRSYGYTF
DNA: TGTGCCAGCAGCACCCGAGCGGACAGAAGCTATGGCTACACCTTC

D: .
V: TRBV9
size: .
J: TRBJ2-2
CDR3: CASSSPAGSGELFF
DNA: TGTGCCAGCAGCTCGCCGGCGGGGTCCGGGGAGCTGTTTTTT

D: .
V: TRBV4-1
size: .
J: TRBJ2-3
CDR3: CASSQVRGWAGAYRTDTQYF
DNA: TGCGCCAGCAGCCAAGTGAGGGGCTGGGCGGGGGCCTATCGCACAGATACGCAGTATTTT

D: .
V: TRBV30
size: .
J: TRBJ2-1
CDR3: CAWSPEAWNNEQFF
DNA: TGTGCCTGGAGTCCCGAGGCCTGGAACAATGAGCAGTTCTTC

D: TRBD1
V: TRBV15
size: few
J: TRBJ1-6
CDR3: CATSVDRGQNSPLHF
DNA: TGTGCCACCAGCGTCGACAGGGGGCAAAATTCACCCCTCCACTTT

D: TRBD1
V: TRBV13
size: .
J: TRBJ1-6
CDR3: CASSGPTGGYNSPLHF
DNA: TGTGCCAGCAGCGGACCGACAGGGGGCTATAATTCACCCCTCCACTTT

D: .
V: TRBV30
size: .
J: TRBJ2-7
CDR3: CAWTGTYEQYF
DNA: TGTGCCTGGACAGGAACCTACGAGCAGTACTTC

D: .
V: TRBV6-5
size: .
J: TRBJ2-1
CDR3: CASSHRDGYNEQFF
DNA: TGTGCCAGCAGCCACCGGGACGGCTACAATGAGCAGTTCTTC

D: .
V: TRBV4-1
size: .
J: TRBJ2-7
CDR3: CASSQGGILSQDSYEQYF
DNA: TGCGCCAGCAGCCAAGGCGGAATTCTTTCACAGGACTCCTACGAGCAGTACTTC

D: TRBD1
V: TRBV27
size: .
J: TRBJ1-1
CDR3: CASSSAFYRGSEAFF
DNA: TGTGCCAGCAGTTCCGCCTTTTACAGGGGGTCTGAAGCTTTCTTT

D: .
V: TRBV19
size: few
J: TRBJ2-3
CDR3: CASSMWLGGTDTQYF
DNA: TGTGCCAGTAGTATGTGGCTAGGGGGCACAGATACGCAGTATTTT

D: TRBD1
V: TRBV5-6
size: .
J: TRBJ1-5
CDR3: CASSLRQGEVTNQPQHF
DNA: TGTGCCAGCAGCTTGAGACAGGGTGAGGTTACCAATCAGCCCCAGCATTTT

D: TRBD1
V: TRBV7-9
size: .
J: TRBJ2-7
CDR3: CASSSSSGQGSYYEQYF
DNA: TGTGCCAGCAGCTCATCGTCAGGACAGGGGTCCTACTACGAGCAGTACTTC

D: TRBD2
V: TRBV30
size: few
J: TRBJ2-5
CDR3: CAWSLMGLAGGETQYF
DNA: TGTGCCTGGAGTCTCATGGGACTAGCGGGGGGAGAGACCCAGTACTTC

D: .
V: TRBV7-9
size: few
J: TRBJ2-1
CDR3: CASSFGLNEQFF
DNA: TGTGCCAGCAGCTTCGGGTTGAATGAGCAGTTCTTC

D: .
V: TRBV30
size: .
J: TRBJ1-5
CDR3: CAWSENFSNQPQHF
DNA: TGTGCCTGGAGTGAGAATTTTAGCAATCAGCCCCAGCATTTT

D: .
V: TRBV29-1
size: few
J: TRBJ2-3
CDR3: CSVDRRAVTDTQYF
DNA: TGCAGCGTTGATCGACGGGCTGTCACAGATACGCAGTATTTT

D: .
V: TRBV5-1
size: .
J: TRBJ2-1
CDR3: CATSWNQPTNEQFF
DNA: TGCGCCACCTCATGGAACCAACCAACCAATGAGCAGTTCTTC

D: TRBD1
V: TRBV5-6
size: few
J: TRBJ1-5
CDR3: CASSWGQFNQPQHF
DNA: TGTGCCAGCAGCTGGGGACAGTTCAATCAGCCCCAGCATTTT

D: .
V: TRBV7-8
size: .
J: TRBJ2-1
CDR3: CASSLDSYNEQFF
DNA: TGTGCCAGCAGCCTCGACAGTTACAATGAGCAGTTCTTC

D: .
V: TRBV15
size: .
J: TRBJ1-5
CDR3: CATSRDLFSNQPQHF
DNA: TGTGCCACCAGCAGAGATCTCTTTAGCAATCAGCCCCAGCATTTT

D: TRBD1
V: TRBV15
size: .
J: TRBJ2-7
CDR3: CATSSGTGQYEQYF
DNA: TGTGCCACCAGCAGCGGGACAGGGCAGTACGAGCAGTACTTC

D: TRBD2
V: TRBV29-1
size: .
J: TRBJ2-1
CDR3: CSVEDPGVAGCLLF
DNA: TGCAGCGTTGAAGACCCCGGGGTAGCGGGGTGCCTGCTCTTC

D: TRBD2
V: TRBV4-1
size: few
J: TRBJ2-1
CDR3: CASSQASSGYNEQFF
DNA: TGCGCCAGCAGCCAAGCCTCTAGCGGATACAATGAGCAGTTCTTC

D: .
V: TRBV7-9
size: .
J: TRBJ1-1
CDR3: CASSLTDSNTEAFF
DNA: TGTGCCAGCAGCCTAACGGACAGCAACACTGAAGCTTTCTTT

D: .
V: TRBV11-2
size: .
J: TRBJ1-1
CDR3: CASSLVWGTEAFF
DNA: TGTGCCAGCAGCTTAGTCTGGGGCACTGAAGCTTTCTTT

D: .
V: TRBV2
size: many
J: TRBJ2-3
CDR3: CASSDGGARGDTQYF
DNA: TGTGCCAGCAGTGACGGGGGAGCGAGGGGAGATACGCAGTATTTT

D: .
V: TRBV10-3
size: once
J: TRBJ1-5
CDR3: CAISESNHQPQHF
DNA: TGTGCCATCAGTGAGTCGAATCATCAGCCCCAGCATTTT

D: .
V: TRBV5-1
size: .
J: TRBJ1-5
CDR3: CASSPIGGNQPQHF
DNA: TGCGCCAGCAGCCCTATAGGAGGCAATCAGCCCCAGCATTTT

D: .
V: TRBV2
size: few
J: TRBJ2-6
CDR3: CASSGIRRSGANVLTF
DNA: TGTGCCAGCAGTGGAATACGCCGCTCTGGGGCCAACGTCCTGACTTTC

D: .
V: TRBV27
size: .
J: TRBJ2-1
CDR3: CASSLGQSNEQFF
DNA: TGTGCCAGCAGTTTAGGACAGTCAAATGAGCAGTTCTTC

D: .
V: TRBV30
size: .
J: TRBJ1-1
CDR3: CAWSLVEEAFF
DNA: TGTGCCTGGAGTCTAGTGGAAGAAGCTTTCTTT

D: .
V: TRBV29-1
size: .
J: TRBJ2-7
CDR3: CSVETAGMSPYEQYF
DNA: TGCAGCGTTGAAACCGCGGGGATGTCCCCCTACGAGCAGTACTTC

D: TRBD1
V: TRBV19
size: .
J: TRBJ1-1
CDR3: CASSIMTGAEAFF
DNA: TGTGCCAGTAGTATAATGACAGGGGCTGAAGCTTTCTTT

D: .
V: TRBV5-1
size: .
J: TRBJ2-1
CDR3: CASSAGQSSYNEQFF
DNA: TGCGCCAGCAGCGCGGGCCAGAGCTCCTACAATGAGCAGTTCTTC

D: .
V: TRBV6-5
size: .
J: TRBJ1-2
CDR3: CASSYYATSNYGYTF
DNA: TGTGCCAGCAGTTACTACGCCACGTCCAACTATGGCTACACCTTC

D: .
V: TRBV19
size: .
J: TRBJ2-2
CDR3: CASSIRTGELFF
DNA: TGTGCCAGTAGTATACGCACCGGGGAGCTGTTTTTT

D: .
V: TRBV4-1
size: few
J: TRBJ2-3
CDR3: CASSQERRGTDTQYF
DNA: TGCGCCAGCAGCCAGGAAAGGAGGGGTACAGATACGCAGTATTTT

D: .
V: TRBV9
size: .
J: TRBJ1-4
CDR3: CASSSGTQSNEKLFF
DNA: TGTGCCAGCAGCTCGGGGACCCAAAGTAATGAAAAACTGTTTTTT

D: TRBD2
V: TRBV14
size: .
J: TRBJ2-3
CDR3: CASSRTSGSTDTQYF
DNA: TGTGCCAGCAGCCGGACTAGCGGGAGCACAGATACGCAGTATTTT

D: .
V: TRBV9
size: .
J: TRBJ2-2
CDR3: CASSAGQRELFF
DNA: TGTGCCAGCAGCGCGGGACAAAGGGAGCTGTTTTTT

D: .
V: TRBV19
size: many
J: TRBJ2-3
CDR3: CATRIRVGGADTQYF
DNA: TGTGCCACCCGAATCAGGGTGGGTGGGGCAGATACGCAGTATTTT

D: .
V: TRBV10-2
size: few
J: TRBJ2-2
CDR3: CASSVGGELFF
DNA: TGCGCCAGCAGTGTCGGCGGGGAGCTGTTTTTT